This T cell receptor beta chain was recorded in a study of blood T cell repertoires in COVID-19. The V gene lost 6 bases and the J gene lost 3 bases, with 12 bases spanning the gap. Germline assignment: CDR1 WNHNN and CDR2 SYGVQD (reference sequence). This CDR3 is built from 14 residues. TCRdb's table, derived via immunoSEQ multiplex PCR, lists solely in-frame clones and lacks some. The sample comprises about 300,000 clones, about 89% of which are singletons, and under 8% rests with the top ten. This clonotype originated in a young man who had recovered from COVID-19. The chain combines TRBV10-1 with TRBJ2-1, with unresolved D. Sequencing was done on a sample of peripheral blood. This CDR3 is CASSSVSDYNEQFF. CDR3 bases: TGCGCCAGCAGCTCGGTTTCCGACTACAATGAGCAGTTCTTC.